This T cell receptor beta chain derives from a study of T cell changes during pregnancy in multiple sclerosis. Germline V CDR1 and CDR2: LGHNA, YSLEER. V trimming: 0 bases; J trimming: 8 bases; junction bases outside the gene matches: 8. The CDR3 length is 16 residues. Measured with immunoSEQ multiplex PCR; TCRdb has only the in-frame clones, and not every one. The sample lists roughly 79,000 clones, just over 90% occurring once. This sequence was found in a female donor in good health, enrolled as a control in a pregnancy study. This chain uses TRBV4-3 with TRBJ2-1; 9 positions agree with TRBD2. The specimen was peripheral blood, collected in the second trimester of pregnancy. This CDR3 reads CASSQDFRGGADEQFF. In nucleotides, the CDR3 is TGCGCCAGCAGCCAAGATTTTCGCGGGGGGGCCGATGAGCAGTTCTTC.